This T cell receptor beta chain is from a study of cytomegalovirus exposure and HLA in healthy donors. In germline, CDR1 is MNHNS, CDR2 SASEGT. The length of the CDR3 is 15 residues. About this clone: Antigen unknown. The junction and the germline gene differ at one end; a read error may be behind it.

Notes on the study in general: The majority of CMV-associated TCR beta chains were reported as apparently HLA-restricted in a later analysis.

This PCR relied on a set of 60 Vbeta primers and 13 Jbeta primers. Using immunoSEQ multiplex PCR, the repertoire was profiled, and TCRdb retains in-frame clones only, with some absent. The profile shows about 170,000 clones, 80% to 90% of them singletons. The sample consisted of PBMCs. J is TRBJ2-2 and V is TRBV6-1; 7 nucleotides agree with TRBD2. The sequence was collected from a male donor in good health and CMV-seronegative. CDR3 coding DNA: TGTGCCAGCAGCGGGGTGGTAGCGGGTCCCGGGGAGCTGCTTTTT. Protein sequence: CASSGVVAGPGELLF.